Listed below are T cell receptor beta chains from one sample, sequenced in a study of response to subunit inactivated influenza vaccine. MiXCR was run by TCRdb on the RT-PCR reads, yielding one entry per CDR3 protein. The table has 450,000 to 600,000 distinct CDR3 sequences, 7.5% to 8.5% seen once. The sequences come from PBMCs from blood, collected 23 to 25 months after vaccination. The receptors shown here come from a man aged 50 to 69 who received an inactivated influenza vaccine. The conserved cysteine and the conserved F or W are not part of the CDR3 here. D genes are given only for firm matches. A clone size is listed for some rows: how often the clone was seen (once, few, many), or a class if it is expanded.

>.|TRBJ1-5|TRBV5-5|many
ASSWGGGLNQPQH
>TRBD1|TRBJ2-1|TRBV29-1|many
SVRDRGDNEQF
>.|TRBJ1-5|TRBV24-1|.
PTSVEGFQPQH
>.|TRBJ2-1|TRBV12-3/TRBV12-4|few
ASSLSHEQF
>TRBD1|TRBJ2-5|TRBV12-3/TRBV12-4|many
ASSPDRAARTQY
>TRBD2|TRBJ2-1|TRBV5-6|many
ASSFLAGAQKIYNEQF
>TRBD2|TRBJ2-2|TRBV5-1|many
ASSRTSGTGELF
>.|TRBJ2-7|TRBV27|.
ASSPLGRKAYEQY
>.|TRBJ2-5|TRBV5-1|once
ASSLEGAGPETQY
>.|TRBJ2-1|TRBV4-3|few
ASSQADDHYNEQF
>.|TRBJ2-4|TRBV3-1|many
ASSTGTVFQY
>TRBD2|TRBJ2-5|TRBV5-4|many
ASSTGLAQMGETQY
>TRBD1|TRBJ2-1|TRBV28|few
ASTLAGGAVNEQF
>TRBD1|TRBJ2-7|TRBV6-5|.
ASSYRGQEQY
>TRBD1|TRBJ2-1|TRBV6-1|few
ASRAYRGTGTPHEQF
>TRBD2|TRBJ2-1|TRBV20-1|few
SARTHLAGINNEQF
>.|TRBJ2-3|TRBV9|few
ASSVATGSEAQY
>TRBD1|TRBJ2-5|TRBV20-1|few
SARQGRETQY
>.|TRBJ1-1|TRBV5-1|few
ASSLREDGLLNTEAF
>.|TRBJ1-2|TRBV7-2|many
ASSLGMGRDRGYT
>.|TRBJ2-7|TRBV7-2|many
ASSRRRRDDEQY
>TRBD2|TRBJ2-3|TRBV20-1|few
SASPGTRTDTQY
>.|TRBJ2-2|TRBV6-1|few
ASSEVRDTGELF
>TRBD2|TRBJ2-2|TRBV5-1|.
ASSSGSGTNTGELF
>.|TRBJ2-7|TRBV12-3/TRBV12-4|.
ASSPTSIYEQY
>TRBD2|TRBJ2-2|TRBV4-3|.
ASSQDLGLAVRRELF
>TRBD2|TRBJ2-7|TRBV14|.
ASSFIASGKAYEQY
>.|TRBJ1-4|TRBV7-9|.
ASSGPALNEKLF
>TRBD2|TRBJ2-7|TRBV20-1|few
SASPLLLAETYEQY
>.|TRBJ2-7|TRBV29-1|many
SVEGDRLKQY
>.|TRBJ2-1|TRBV12-5|many
ASAWDNEQF
>.|TRBJ2-7|TRBV20-1|.
SASLGVEQY
>TRBD1|TRBJ2-7|TRBV12-3/TRBV12-4|many
ASSLHGTGNYEQY
>.|TRBJ1-2|TRBV11-2|.
ASSLDLKGTYGYT
>TRBD1|TRBJ2-7|TRBV6-1|many
ASRTGTGGYEQY
>.|TRBJ2-3|TRBV20-1|.
SATKDTQY
>TRBD2|TRBJ2-1|TRBV5-1|.
ASSLVTGLAGVGQF
>.|TRBJ2-2|TRBV7-8|.
ASSPRAGRPGELF
>.|TRBJ2-1|TRBV29-1|.
SGVLTSRSYNEQF
>.|TRBJ2-3|TRBV20-1|many
SARDAATTDTQY
>.|TRBJ2-3|TRBV4-2|.
ASSQLGGYDTQY
>.|TRBJ2-1|TRBV29-1|many
SLLDGYNEQF
>TRBD1|TRBJ2-2|TRBV20-1|few
SANHGQVANTGELF
>.|TRBJ1-1|TRBV25-1|few
ASRGVGQATEAF
>.|TRBJ2-7|TRBV16|few
ASTPSRGASYEQY
>.|TRBJ2-3|TRBV5-1|many
ASSLGGSSTDTQY
>.|TRBJ1-4|TRBV3-1|.
ASSQRTANEKLF
>.|TRBJ2-1|TRBV20-1|few
SAREVLASRSYNEQF
>.|TRBJ1-1|TRBV18|.
ASSPTPVQAF
>TRBD1|TRBJ1-5|TRBV6-2/TRBV6-3|many
ASSRTGSNQPQH
>.|TRBJ2-3|TRBV4-1|many
ASSQDRGDSTDTQY
>.|TRBJ1-4|TRBV5-1|.
ASRRGGMNHGNEKLF
>.|TRBJ2-7|TRBV28|.
ASSPGGAGLNEQY
>.|TRBJ2-1|TRBV20-1|few
SAISVIYPGYNEQF